The entry below describes one T cell receptor (beta chain). The antigen is unknown. The entry originates in a study of identical twins. Study outcomes and limitations: In beta out-of-frame sequences, the excess sharing between twins was weaker. In zero-insertion analyses, partial confounding could arise from invariant MAIT and iNKT cells.

Each donor (without exception) was a healthy Caucasian. Per the germline V gene, CDR1 is SEHNR and CDR2 is FQNEAQ (reference sequence). This CDR3 is 11 amino acids long. Trimming cost V 5 bases and J 4 bases, with 6 bases left between them. Each CDR3 protein is one row after TCRdb ran MiXCR on the 5' RACE reads. This table has 750,000 to 950,000 distinct CDR3 sequences, over 9% appearing once. The same specimen was also included in a second study, on yellow fever vaccine responses in identical twins.

This TCR derives from a woman aged 18-30 years in good health. The sample taken for sequencing was PBMCs. The rearrangement joins TRBV7-9 to TRBJ2-7; D remains ambiguous. This CDR3 reads CASSDLYEQYV. The DNA for the CDR3 is TGTGCCAGCAGCGACTTATACGAGCAGTACGTC.